These T cell receptor beta chains were read from a single sample in a study of siplizumab effects on memory and regulatory T cells. TCRdb keeps only in-frame clones here, not all; method: immunoSEQ multiplex PCR. The sample contains roughly 120,000 clones, about 95% of which appear only once. Sequenced sample: non-Treg CD4+ T cells sorted from blood. The receptors come from a human donor in good health. Both conserved end residues are part of each CDR3. The order of the fields is clone size, J gene, D gene, V gene, CDR3 protein, CDR3 DNA. D genes are given only for firm matches. Clone size is stated in some rows and not others, as once, few, many or a class when expanded.

size: .; J: TRBJ1-2; D: .; V: TRBV29-1; CDR3: CSVNSNYGYTF; DNA: TGCAGCGTTAACTCTAACTATGGCTACACCTTC
size: .; J: TRBJ1-2; D: .; V: TRBV30; CDR3: CAWSVGSGYTF; DNA: TGTGCCTGGAGTGTAGGGAGTGGCTACACCTTC
size: .; J: TRBJ2-7; D: TRBD1; V: TRBV7-9; CDR3: CASSSPSGQDDYEQYF; DNA: TGTGCCAGCAGCTCCCCCTCGGGACAGGACGACTACGAGCAGTACTTC
size: .; J: TRBJ2-5; D: .; V: TRBV5-8; CDR3: CASRFPGQAAETQYF; DNA: TGTGCCAGCAGGTTCCCCGGGCAAGCGGCAGAGACCCAGTACTTC
size: .; J: TRBJ1-3; D: TRBD1; V: TRBV7-9; CDR3: CASSALLTGKTIYF; DNA: TGTGCCAGCAGCGCCCTACTGACAGGGAAGACCATATATTTT
size: .; J: TRBJ1-2; D: .; V: TRBV18; CDR3: CASSPFRTKYGYTF; DNA: TGTGCCAGCTCACCATTCCGGACAAAATATGGCTACACCTTC
size: few; J: TRBJ1-2; D: .; V: TRBV6-6; CDR3: CASTAILQYSYGYTF; DNA: TGTGCCAGCACCGCAATCCTCCAATACTCTTATGGCTACACCTTC
size: .; J: TRBJ2-5; D: .; V: TRBV7-6; CDR3: CASSPGVFETQYF; DNA: TGTGCCAGCAGCCCGGGGGTTTTTGAGACCCAGTACTTC
size: .; J: TRBJ2-7; D: TRBD1; V: TRBV7-9; CDR3: CASSLAWDRGSYEQYF; DNA: TGTGCCAGCAGCTTAGCGTGGGACAGGGGCTCCTACGAGCAGTACTTC
size: .; J: TRBJ1-5; D: .; V: TRBV28; CDR3: CASRGRVWGQSNQPQHF; DNA: TGTGCCAGCAGAGGCCGGGTCTGGGGGCAGAGCAATCAGCCCCAGCATTTT
size: once; J: TRBJ2-5; D: .; V: TRBV10-3; CDR3: CAISSGGAAETQYF; DNA: TGTGCCATTTCGAGTGGGGGGGCTGCAGAGACCCAGTACTTC
size: .; J: TRBJ2-2; D: .; V: TRBV7-9; CDR3: CASSSPPGASNTGELFF; DNA: TGTGCCAGCAGCTCCCCCCCGGGTGCATCGAACACCGGGGAGCTGTTTTTT
size: once; J: TRBJ2-3; D: TRBD1; V: TRBV7-9; CDR3: CASSPPGGQRTDTQYF; DNA: TGTGCCAGCAGCCCCCCAGGGGGACAGCGCACAGATACGCAGTATTTT
size: .; J: TRBJ2-3; D: .; V: TRBV7-2; CDR3: CASEGGADTDTQYF; DNA: TGTGCCTCGGAAGGCGGGGCCGACACAGATACGCAGTATTTT
size: .; J: TRBJ2-7; D: TRBD1; V: TRBV6-5; CDR3: CASRGGPPYEQYF; DNA: TGTGCCAGCAGAGGGGGCCCGCCCTACGAGCAGTACTTC
size: .; J: TRBJ1-2; D: TRBD1; V: TRBV7-9; CDR3: CASSMGTGGKNYGYTF; DNA: TGTGCCAGCAGCATGGGGACAGGGGGCAAGAACTATGGCTACACCTTC
size: .; J: TRBJ1-1; D: .; V: TRBV2; CDR3: CASSGRQMNTEAFF; DNA: TGTGCCAGCAGTGGAAGACAGATGAACACTGAAGCTTTCTTT
size: .; J: TRBJ1-2; D: .; V: TRBV4-2; CDR3: CASSPSIAELANYGYTF; DNA: TGTGCCAGCAGCCCGTCTATTGCTGAACTCGCTAACTATGGCTACACCTTC
size: once; J: TRBJ1-3; D: .; V: TRBV14; CDR3: CASSPTRNTIYF; DNA: TGTGCCAGCAGCCCGACCCGAAACACCATATATTTT
size: .; J: TRBJ2-4; D: .; V: TRBV5-1; CDR3: CASSLDKNIQHF; DNA: TGCGCCAGCAGCCTCGATAAAAACATTCAGCACTTC
size: .; J: TRBJ1-2; D: .; V: TRBV7-9; CDR3: CASSLRTAGNYGYTF; DNA: TGTGCCAGCAGCTTGAGGACGGCGGGCAACTATGGCTACACCTTC
size: few; J: TRBJ1-5; D: .; V: TRBV23-1; CDR3: CASSQSMRTGIKPQHF; DNA: TGCGCCAGCAGTCAATCCATGAGGACGGGGATCAAGCCCCAGCATTTT
size: .; J: TRBJ2-2; D: .; V: TRBV27; CDR3: CASYRAVTGELFF; DNA: TGTGCCAGCTACAGGGCGGTCACCGGGGAGCTGTTTTTT
size: .; J: TRBJ2-7; D: TRBD2; V: TRBV18; CDR3: CASSPQLAGGYEQYF; DNA: TGTGCCAGCTCACCACAACTAGCGGGGGGGTACGAGCAGTACTTC
size: .; J: TRBJ1-2; D: .; V: TRBV6-4; CDR3: CASSEGTRYTF; DNA: TGTGCCAGCAGTGAGGGGACTCGCTACACCTTC
size: .; J: TRBJ2-2; D: .; V: TRBV5-4; CDR3: CASSSPKGSRNHTGELFF; DNA: TGTGCCAGCAGCTCCCCCAAAGGGTCTCGGAACCACACCGGGGAGCTGTTTTTT
size: .; J: TRBJ1-5; D: TRBD1; V: TRBV18; CDR3: CASSEQGDQPQHF; DNA: TGTGCCAGCTCCGAACAGGGGGATCAGCCCCAGCATTTT
size: .; J: TRBJ1-2; D: .; V: TRBV15; CDR3: CATSISGDGYTF; DNA: TGTGCCACCAGCATATCAGGGGATGGCTACACCTTC
size: .; J: TRBJ2-7; D: TRBD1; V: TRBV18; CDR3: CASSPLVRDSYEQYF; DNA: TGTGCCAGCTCACCCCTGGTACGGGACAGCTACGAGCAGTACTTC
size: .; J: TRBJ2-2; D: TRBD2; V: TRBV9; CDR3: CASSVAWNSGRALTGELFF; DNA: TGTGCCAGCAGCGTAGCTTGGAATAGCGGGAGGGCACTTACCGGGGAGCTGTTTTTT
size: .; J: TRBJ2-1; D: TRBD2; V: TRBV29-1; CDR3: CSRGLAGGLFNEGEQFF; DNA: TGCAGCCGAGGACTAGCGGGAGGCCTCTTTAATGAAGGTGAGCAGTTCTTC
size: .; J: TRBJ1-4; D: TRBD1; V: TRBV19; CDR3: CASSNYPGTGEKLFF; DNA: TGTGCCAGTAGTAACTACCCCGGGACAGGTGAAAAACTGTTTTTT
size: .; J: TRBJ2-5; D: .; V: TRBV19; CDR3: CASSQGATQETQYF; DNA: TGTGCCAGTAGCCAAGGGGCCACACAAGAGACCCAGTACTTC
size: .; J: TRBJ2-7; D: .; V: TRBV9; CDR3: CASSVEQGPYEQYF; DNA: TGTGCCAGCAGCGTAGAACAGGGCCCCTACGAGCAGTACTTC
size: .; J: TRBJ1-2; D: TRBD1; V: TRBV11-2; CDR3: CASSLGDRTFNYGYTF; DNA: TGTGCCAGCAGCTTGGGGGACAGGACGTTTAACTATGGCTACACCTTC
size: .; J: TRBJ1-3; D: .; V: TRBV4-1; CDR3: CASSPDTGYSGNTIYF; DNA: TGCGCCAGCAGTCCTGATACAGGGTATTCTGGAAACACCATATATTTT
size: .; J: TRBJ2-2; D: TRBD2; V: TRBV11-2; CDR3: CASSSIAGTLTGELFF; DNA: TGTGCCAGCAGTTCAATAGCGGGAACACTCACCGGGGAGCTGTTTTTT
size: .; J: TRBJ1-1; D: TRBD1; V: TRBV7-9; CDR3: CASSLTGDTEAFF; DNA: TGTGCCAGCAGCTTAACAGGGGACACTGAAGCTTTCTTT
size: .; J: TRBJ2-4; D: .; V: TRBV29-1; CDR3: CSARDNKNIQYF; DNA: TGCAGCGCCCGGGACAACAAAAACATTCAGTACTTC